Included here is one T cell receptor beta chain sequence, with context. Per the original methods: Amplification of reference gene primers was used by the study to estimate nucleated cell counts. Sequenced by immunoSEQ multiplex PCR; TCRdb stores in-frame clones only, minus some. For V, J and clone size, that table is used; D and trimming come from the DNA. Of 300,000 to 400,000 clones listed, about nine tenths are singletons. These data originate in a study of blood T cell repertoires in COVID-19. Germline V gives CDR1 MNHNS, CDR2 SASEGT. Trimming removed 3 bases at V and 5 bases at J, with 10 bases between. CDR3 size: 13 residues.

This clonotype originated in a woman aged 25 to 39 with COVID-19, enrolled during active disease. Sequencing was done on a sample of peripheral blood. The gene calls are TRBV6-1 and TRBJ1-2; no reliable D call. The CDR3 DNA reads TGTGCCAGCAGTGATCACGGGAGTTATGGCTACACCTTC. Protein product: CASSDHGSYGYTF.